What follows is one TCR beta chain and its context. The assay was immunoSEQ multiplex PCR, and TCRdb's table has in-frame clones only and misses some. Found here are about 69,000 clones, about 93% of them singletons; the top ten hold approximately 6%. This sample is drawn from a study of OX40 agonist ivuxolimab in advanced cancers. The overall study: Patients' therapy was ivuxolimab, an antibody that acts as an agonist of OX40 (CD134).

Germline V gene data show CDR1 as LNHDA and CDR2 as SQIVND (reference sequence). The V and J ends lost 4 bases and 4 bases respectively, with 11 bases between them. CDR3 length: 14 residues. The chain is built from TRBV19 and TRBJ2-1; perhaps TRBD2 as D (5 bases). The input for sequencing was CD4+ or CD8+ T cells sorted from blood, taken in a trial of the OX40 agonist ivuxolimab. The receptor's source is an adult with an advanced solid tumor such as melanoma, head and neck, liver or kidney cancer. The DNA of the CDR3 is TGTGCCAGTAGTACCCCAGCGGTGTACAATGAGCAGTTCTTC. It specifies CASSTPAVYNEQFF. The full variable domain, rest sourced from reference TRBV19 and TRBJ2-1, is DGGITQSPKYLFRKEGQNVTLSCEQNLNHDAMYWYRQDPGQGLRLIYYSQIVNDFQKGDIAEGYSVSREKKESFPLTVTSAQKNPTAFYLCASSTPAVYNEQFFGPGTRLTVL.